The 5 T cell receptor beta chains presented below share a single source sample, sequenced in a study of blood T cells in healthy people across ages. A J-beta primer mix and a sample-barcoded 5' primer were used in a second PCR of about 7 to 12 cycles. Via MiXCR, TCRdb re-called the 5' RACE reads, giving one row per CDR3 protein. In the table there are some 900,000 distinct CDR3 sequences, about 30% of which are singletons. Sequencing was done on a sample of blood. The source is a woman over 75 in good health.

This chain joins TRBV28 and TRBJ1-5, with D possibly being TRBD1 (5 bases). The germline CDR1 and CDR2 sequences are MDHEN and SYDVKM. The CDR3 length is 13 residues. Trimming left V 6 bases short and J 7 bases short, with 13 bases between. The CDR3: CASRGDALQPQHF. The CDR3 DNA sequence: TGTGCCAGCAGAGGGGACGCCCTCCAGCCCCAGCATTTT.

V and J are TRBV24-1 and TRBJ2-5; the D gene is possibly TRBD1 (7 bases). The V and J ends lost 0 bases and 5 bases respectively, with 9 bases between them. The length of the CDR3 is 14 residues. Germline V gene lookup returns CDR1 KGHDR and CDR2 SFDVKD. The CDR3 bases are TGTGCCACCAGTGATTTGGCAGGGGGGGAGACCCAGTACTTC. This translates into CATSDLAGGETQYF.

The sample holds many counts of this clonotype. V is TRBV5-1 and J is TRBJ2-7; 8 bases are shared with TRBD1. V shed 4 bases, J shed 6 bases, and the junction held 15 bases outside the gene matches. Germline CDR1 reads SGHRS; CDR2 reads YFSETQ. CDR3 size: 16 residues. The CDR3 sequence: CASSPVDRELVGEQYF. CDR3 nucleotide sequence: TGCGCCAGCAGCCCGGTGGACAGGGAGCTCGTTGGCGAGCAGTACTTC.

The rearrangement uses TRBV13 and TRBJ2-7; tentative D call: TRBD2 (6 bases). Per the germline V gene, CDR1 is PRHDT and CDR2 is FYEKMQ (reference sequence). The CDR3 is made up of 13 amino acids. Trimming pared 5 bases from V and 5 bases from J, leaving 13 bases between. The CDR3 bases are TGTGCCAGCAGCCCAAGGGGAGGAAACGAGCAGTACTTC. Its protein product is CASSPRGGNEQYF. Supplemented by reference TRBV13 and TRBJ2-7, the full variable domain reads AAGVIQSPRHLIKEKRETATLKCYPIPRHDTVYWYQQGPGQDPQFLISFYEKMQSDKGSIPDRFSAQQFSDYHSELNMSSLELGDSALYFCASSPRGGNEQYFGPGTRLTVT.

Many counts were recorded for this clonotype. The rearrangement joins TRBV7-2 to TRBJ1-5; weak D call: TRBD1 (5 bases). The V end lost 5 bases, the J end lost 4 bases, and 12 bases lay between the germline ends. There are 14 residues in the CDR3. The germline V gene encodes CDR1 SGHTA and CDR2 FQGNSA. The CDR3 is CASSSPGLNQPQHF. The DNA for the CDR3 is TGTGCCAGCAGCAGCCCGGGACTTAATCAGCCCCAGCATTTT.